This TCR beta chain was sequenced during a study of cytomegalovirus exposure and HLA in healthy donors. PCR primers comprised 60 Vbeta and 13 Jbeta primers. TCRdb's table, derived via immunoSEQ multiplex PCR, lists solely in-frame clones and lacks some. The table includes around 150,000 clones, approximately 81% detected once. This receptor was identified in a man younger than 35 in good health and CMV-seronegative. Sequenced input: PBMCs.

CDR3 in DNA: TGTGCCAGCAGCTCAGACAGGGGAAACACCATATATTTT. Translating gives CASSSDRGNTIYF. The chain employs TRBV11-2 and TRBJ1-3, with a tentative D call TRBD1 (6 bases). The V gene lost 4 bases and the J gene lost 4 bases, with 8 bases spanning the gap. Per germline, CDR1 SGHAT and CDR2 FQNNGV. The CDR3 spans 13 residues.